The sequence of this T cell receptor (beta chain) was determined in a study of blood T cell repertoires in COVID-19. Across the study: Samples of COVID-19 (acute and convalescent) were obtained from the United States, Italy and Spain.

Data came from immunoSEQ multiplex PCR; TCRdb stores just in-frame clones and leaves some out. The sample lists roughly 230,000 clones, 80% to 90% occurring once. Input material: peripheral blood. The receptor comes from a man aged 50-60 years with acute or convalescent COVID-19.

CDR3 in DNA: TGTGCCAGCAGCTTAGTTGGACGGGCGGGGCACAATGAGCAGTTCTTC. Translating gives CASSLVGRAGHNEQFF. This chain links TRBV7-8 with TRBJ2-1, with TRBD2 as a possible D gene (6 bases). There are 16 residues in the CDR3. With 1 base removed from V and 5 bases from J, the gap between germline ends came to 15 bases. The germline CDR1 and CDR2 sequences are SGHVS and FQNEAQ.